This TCR beta chain was captured in a study of OX40 agonist ivuxolimab in advanced cancers. Here immunoSEQ multiplex PCR was the method, and the copy in TCRdb shows in-frame clones only, minus some. The sample lists 72,000 or so clones, around 86% occurring once. V was pared by 1 base and J by 3 bases, with 13 bases between. The CDR3 extends over 15 amino acids. In germline, CDR1 is SGHTA, CDR2 FQGNSA. The sample was CD4+ or CD8+ T cells sorted from blood, taken in a trial of the OX40 agonist ivuxolimab. The sequence derives from an adult with an advanced solid tumor such as melanoma, head and neck, liver or kidney cancer. This chain connects TRBV7-2 to TRBJ2-7, with D tentatively TRBD2 (5 bases). CDR3 DNA sequence: TGTGCCAGCAGCTTAGAGGGAGCTGGGTACTACGAGCAGTACTTC. This gives the protein CASSLEGAGYYEQYF.